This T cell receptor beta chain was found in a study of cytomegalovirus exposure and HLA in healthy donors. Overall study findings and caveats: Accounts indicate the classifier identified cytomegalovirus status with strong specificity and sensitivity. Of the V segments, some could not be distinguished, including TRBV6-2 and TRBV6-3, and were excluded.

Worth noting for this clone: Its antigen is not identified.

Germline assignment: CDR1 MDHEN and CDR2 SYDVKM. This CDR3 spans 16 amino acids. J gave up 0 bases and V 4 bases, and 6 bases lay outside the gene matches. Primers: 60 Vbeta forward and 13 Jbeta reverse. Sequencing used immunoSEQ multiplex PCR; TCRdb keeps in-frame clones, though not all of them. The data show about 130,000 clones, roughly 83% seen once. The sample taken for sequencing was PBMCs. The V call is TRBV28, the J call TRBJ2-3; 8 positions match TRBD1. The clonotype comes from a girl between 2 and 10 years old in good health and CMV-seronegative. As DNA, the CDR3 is TGTGCCAGCAGTTCCCGACAGGGGCCTAGCACAGATACGCAGTATTTT. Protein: CASSSRQGPSTDTQYF.